This T cell receptor (beta chain) was recorded in a study of blood T cell repertoires in COVID-19. The V end was cut by 3 bases, the J end by 3 bases, with 14 bases between. CDR3 size: 15 residues. Germline V lookup: CDR1 KGHSH, CDR2 LQKENI. Assay used: immunoSEQ multiplex PCR; TCRdb lists only in-frame clones, some missing. The data hold about 230,000 clones, with 81% observed a single time. The receptor was isolated from a woman aged 80 or over with COVID-19, enrolled during active disease. Material for sequencing was peripheral blood. The chain has TRBV18 and TRBJ1-1, with a tentative D call TRBD1 (6 bases). This CDR3 is CASSPTSKGDTEAFF. The CDR3 DNA reads as TGTGCCAGCTCACCGACGAGTAAGGGGGACACTGAAGCTTTCTTT.